This TCR beta chain stems from a study of cytomegalovirus exposure and HLA in healthy donors. As for the study in general: T cells numbering about 179 million yielded around 120 million unique TCR beta sequences in an earlier analysis.

The PCR had 60 Vbeta and 13 Jbeta primers. Assay: immunoSEQ multiplex PCR; the TCRdb copy retains only in-frame clones and omits some. The data contain 150,000 to 200,000 clones, 75% to 90% of them singletons. Concerning this clone: Its antigen is undetermined.

General study findings and limits: CMV serostatus stood as the only immune exposure information on hand. When a later analysis compared HLA-associated TCR beta chains with equally common others, the HLA-associated chains turned out to be more clonally expanded and to have lower generation probabilities. The authors later found TCR association rates varying by HLA locus, with DRB1 most and HLA-C fewest.

CDR3 length: 16 residues. This chain uses TRBV7-5 with TRBJ2-2; no check of the table's D call, TRBD2, against the DNA was made. TRBV7-5 is classified as a pseudogene. The receptor's source is a man under 40 in good health and CMV-seropositive. Source material: PBMCs. The CDR3 loop reads CVRSLVRRTNTGELFF. DNA for the CDR3: TGTGTCAGAAGCTTAGTTAGGAGAACGAACACCGGGGAGCTGTTTTTT.